Listed here is a single T cell receptor beta chain. The antigen is unknown. Libraries were prepared by immunoSEQ multiplex PCR; TCRdb keeps only in-frame clonotypes and omits some of them. Of tens of thousands of clones listed, around three quarters are singletons. The CDR3 is 10 amino acids. Germline loops: CDR1 SQVTM, CDR2 ANQGSEA. Trimming removed 4 bases from V and 6 bases from J, with 7 bases in between. This sample is part of a study of memory CD4+ T cells and cytomegalovirus serostatus. Overall study: This sample comes from healthy Belgian adults, eight or nine CMV seropositive, 20 to 25 seronegative. Findings and limits, study-wide: Of roughly 180 reported CMV TCRbeta sequences, around 62 were found in memory CD4+ repertoires.

Single viable CD3+CD4+CD8-CD45RO+ cells were sorted as the memory CD4+ T cells. Total CD4+ T cells were enriched by CD4 positive selection. The V gene is TRBV29-1, the J gene TRBJ2-7, with D possibly matching TRBD2 (6 bases). Sequences were obtained from memory CD4+ T cells from blood. This clonotype was sampled from an adult in good health and CMV-seronegative. The DNA for the CDR3 is TGCAGCGTTGCGGAGGGCGAGCAGTACTTC. Its translation: CSVAEGEQYF.